The 24 T cell receptor beta chains listed next were all sequenced from one sample in a study of a mutant IDH1 vaccine in newly diagnosed glioma. Using immunoSEQ multiplex PCR, the repertoire was profiled, and TCRdb retains in-frame clones only, with some absent. The data show some 40,000 clones, 81% seen once. These receptors have no known antigen. As for time point: week 23, last vaccination. Doses of 300 ug of mutant IDH1 20-mer peptide were given with topical imiquimod. This specimen was PBMCs, taken from a glioma patient whose treatment included an IDH1 peptide vaccine. The origin of the receptors is a middle-aged man with glioma.

The chain employs TRBV19 and TRBJ2-7, with 7 bases matching TRBD1. This CDR3 has 14 amino acids. Trimming took 7 bases from V and 3 from J; bases not matched to a gene: 9. Germline CDR1 LNHDA, CDR2 SQIVND (reference sequence). The CDR3 DNA reads as TGTGCCAGTACCGACGGGACAGAGCGCTACGAGCAGTACTTC. Encoded protein: CASTDGTERYEQYF.

On this clone itself: Other nucleotide sequences from this sample produce the same CDR3. The chain is built from TRBV7-8 and TRBJ2-7; 7 bases line up with TRBD2. Trimming removed 0 bases from V and 0 bases from J; junction bases left unmatched: 8. Germline V gives CDR1 SGHVS, CDR2 FQNEAQ. The CDR3 sequence is 17 residues long. The CDR3 loop reads CASSLALPGGNSYEQYF. DNA of the CDR3: TGTGCCAGCAGCTTAGCCCTCCCGGGGGGTAACTCCTACGAGCAGTACTTC.

The chain joins TRBV11-2 to TRBJ2-5, with 9 positions matching TRBD1. V dropped 5 bases and J dropped 6; count of bases not matched to a gene: 10. The CDR3 runs to 15 residues. Germline CDR1 SGHAT, CDR2 FQNNGV. The CDR3 region has the DNA TGTGCCAGCAGCCCCCGGGACAGGGTGGAGAAGACCCAGTACTTC. Translated: CASSPRDRVEKTQYF.

The chain recombines TRBV15 with TRBJ1-5, with D unclear. This CDR3 comprises 14 residues. Germline CDR1 is LNHNV and CDR2 is YYDKDF (reference sequence). Trimming removed 4 bases from V and 0 bases from J, with 7 bases in between. CDR3 coding DNA: TGTGCCACCAGCATTCAGCTTAGCAATCAGCCCCAGCATTTT. This translates into CATSIQLSNQPQHF.

This clone has just one count. The gene calls are TRBV13 and TRBJ2-1, with 12 nucleotides matching TRBD2. Germline V lookup: CDR1 PRHDT, CDR2 FYEKMQ (reference sequence). The V gene end was trimmed by 4 bases and the J gene end by 0 bases; junction bases not matched to a gene: 4. The CDR3 runs to 17 residues. DNA for the CDR3: TGTGCCAGCAGCTCGCGGACTAGCGGGACCTCCTACAATGAGCAGTTCTTC. Translating it yields CASSSRTSGTSYNEQFF. The entire variable domain, with the rest obtained from reference TRBV13 and TRBJ2-1, is as follows: AAGVIQSPRHLIKEKRETATLKCYPIPRHDTVYWYQQGPGQDPQFLISFYEKMQSDKGSIPDRFSAQQFSDYHSELNMSSLELGDSALYFCASSSRTSGTSYNEQFFGPGTRLTVL.

This clone was detected only a few times. The chain joins TRBV30 to TRBJ1-1; 10 bases agree with TRBD1. This CDR3 is built from 17 residues. V was pared by 1 base and J by 5 bases, with 13 bases of the junction left unmatched. Per germline, CDR1 GTSNPN and CDR2 SVGIG (reference sequence). The CDR3 sequence: CAWSDPGQGLRGTEAFF. The CDR3 nucleotides are TGTGCCTGGAGTGATCCGGGACAGGGGTTGCGGGGAACTGAAGCTTTCTTT.

The rearrangement links TRBV9 to TRBJ2-7; maybe TRBD2 (5 bases). This CDR3 is 13 amino acids long. Germline V gene data show CDR1 as SGDLS and CDR2 as YYNGEE. Trimming removed 4 bases from V and 5 bases from J, with 13 bases in between. For the CDR3, the DNA is TGTGCCAGCAGCCTTACCCTCGGGGACGAGCAGTACTTC. This sequence encodes CASSLTLGDEQYF.

The chain is built from TRBV16 and TRBJ1-4; TRBD1 agrees at 11 bases. J gave up 0 bases and V 3 bases, and 6 bases lay outside the gene matches. CDR1 KGHSY and CDR2 FQNENV come from the germline V gene. The CDR3 is 18 residues long. In nucleotides, the CDR3 is TGTGCCAGCAGCCACCGGACAGGGGGCACATCAACTAATGAAAAACTGTTTTTT. It is translated as CASSHRTGGTSTNEKLFF.

This clone showed up just once. The chain is built from TRBV7-2 and TRBJ2-5; 8 bases line up with TRBD1. Germline CDR1 and CDR2: SGHTA and FQGNSA. V lost 5 bases and J lost 4; bases outside the gene matches: 9. CDR3 length: 15 residues. CDR3 in amino acids: CASSQDRVGGETQYF. The CDR3 DNA reads TGTGCCAGCAGCCAGGACAGGGTAGGAGGAGAGACCCAGTACTTC. The complete variable domain, with remaining parts taken from reference TRBV7-2 and TRBJ2-5, reads GAGVSQSPSNKVTEKGKDVELRCDPISGHTALYWYRQSLGQGLEFLIYFQGNSAPDKSGLPSDRFSAERTGGSVSTLTIQRTQQEDSAVYLCASSQDRVGGETQYFGPGTRLLVL.

The chain combines TRBV7-8 with TRBJ1-2; TRBD1 aligns across 12 bases. Trimming took 5 bases from V and 7 from J; bases not matched to a gene: 8. The CDR3 has 15 amino acids. CDR1 and CDR2 from the germline V gene are SGHVS and FQNEAQ. CDR3 DNA sequence: TGTGCCAGCAGCAACATGGGACAGGGGGCTGGTGGCTACACCTTC. Amino acid sequence: CASSNMGQGAGGYTF.

The rearrangement links TRBV19 to TRBJ1-1; D uncertain. Germline lookup yields CDR1 LNHDA and CDR2 SQIVND (reference sequence). This CDR3 has 13 residues. V dropped 8 bases and J dropped 1 base, with 11 bases sitting between them. In nucleotides, the CDR3 is TGTGCCAGTCTCCGTGGGCCGAACACTGAAGCTTTCTTT. Amino acids: CASLRGPNTEAFF.

The gene calls are TRBV7-2 and TRBJ1-5; 7 bases map to TRBD1. Germline CDR1 reads SGHTA; CDR2 reads FQGNSA. The ends lost 5 bases at V and 6 bases at J; junction bases unmatched: 10. The CDR3 loop spans 15 amino acids. CDR3 in DNA: TGTGCCAGCAGCATACAGGGGAATCCCGGTCAGCCCCAGCATTTT. This gives the protein CASSIQGNPGQPQHF. The full variable domain, with the rest looked up from reference TRBV7-2 and TRBJ1-5, is GAGVSQSPSNKVTEKGKDVELRCDPISGHTALYWYRQSLGQGLEFLIYFQGNSAPDKSGLPSDRFSAERTGGSVSTLTIQRTQQEDSAVYLCASSIQGNPGQPQHFGDGTRLSIL.

The rearrangement uses TRBV7-9 and TRBJ1-4, with 8 bases matching TRBD1. J lost 4 bases, V lost 1 base, and 5 bases had no gene match. This CDR3 has 16 amino acids. The germline V gene encodes CDR1 SEHNR and CDR2 FQNEAQ (reference sequence). CDR3 in amino acids: CASSLDRTGINEKLFF. The DNA of the CDR3 is TGTGCCAGCAGCTTAGATCGGACAGGGATTAATGAAAAACTGTTTTTT. The variable domain in full, with the rest retrieved from reference TRBV7-9 and TRBJ1-4, is DTGVSQNPRHKITKRGQNVTFRCDPISEHNRLYWYRQTLGQGPEFLTYFQNEAQLEKSRLLSDRFSAERPKGSFSTLEIQRTEQGDSAMYLCASSLDRTGINEKLFFGSGTQLSVL.

This clone showed up just once. The CDR3 DNA reads as TGTGCCAGCAGCTCCGCTAAATCTGGGGCCAACGTCCTGACTTTC. Its translation is CASSSAKSGANVLTF. The chain links TRBV5-4 to TRBJ2-6; no clear D gene. V was shortened by 3 bases and J by 1 base, with 8 bases between the two germline ends. The CDR3 totals 15 residues. In germline, CDR1 is SGHNT, CDR2 YYREEE (reference sequence). The whole variable domain, remainder taken from reference TRBV5-4 and TRBJ2-6, is ETGVTQSPTHLIKTRGQQVTLRCSSQSGHNTVSWYQQALGQGPQFIFQYYREEENGRGNFPPRFSGLQFPNYSSELNVNALELDDSALYLCASSSAKSGANVLTFGAGSRLTVL.

The gene calls are TRBV5-1 and TRBJ1-1; no firm D call. The CDR3 totals 15 residues. In germline, CDR1 is SGHRS, CDR2 YFSETQ. V lost 1 base and J 0 bases, leaving 10 bases between the germline ends. Here the CDR3 DNA reads TGCGCCAGCAGCTTGTCGCCCCTGATGAACACTGAAGCTTTCTTT. This translates into CASSLSPLMNTEAFF.

V usage is TRBV7-2 and J usage is TRBJ1-5; D is unresolved. Germline V gene sequence: CDR1 SGHTA, CDR2 FQGNSA. There are 14 residues in the CDR3. With 2 bases removed from V and 6 bases from J, the gap between germline ends came to 11 bases. In nucleotides, the CDR3 is TGTGCCAGCAGCTTATCGATGGCTGCTCAGCCCCAGCATTTT. Translation: CASSLSMAAQPQHF. The full variable domain, with the rest looked up from reference TRBV7-2 and TRBJ1-5, is GAGVSQSPSNKVTEKGKDVELRCDPISGHTALYWYRQSLGQGLEFLIYFQGNSAPDKSGLPSDRFSAERTGGSVSTLTIQRTQQEDSAVYLCASSLSMAAQPQHFGDGTRLSIL.

The chain carries TRBV5-5 and TRBJ2-3; D possibly uses TRBD1 or TRBD2 (6 bases each). The CDR3 contains 17 residues. Per the germline V gene, CDR1 is SGHKS and CDR2 is YYEKEE (reference sequence). V was pared by 1 base and J by 3 bases, with 18 bases between. The chain's CDR3 is CASSLYRGAQGTDTQYF. CDR3 coding DNA: TGTGCCAGCAGCTTGTATAGGGGGGCCCAGGGGACAGATACGCAGTATTTT. The variable domain in full, with the rest retrieved from reference TRBV5-5 and TRBJ2-3, is DAGVTQSPTHLIKTRGQQVTLRCSPISGHKSVSWYQQVLGQGPQFIFQYYEKEERGRGNFPDRFSARQFPNYSSELNVNALLLGDSALYLCASSLYRGAQGTDTQYFGPGTRLTVL.

The rearrangement uses TRBV15 and TRBJ2-7; D gene unclear. The CDR3 spans 14 residues. Germline V lookup: CDR1 LNHNV, CDR2 YYDKDF (reference sequence). The ends were cut back, 3 bases at V and 4 bases at J, with 13 bases in the middle. DNA of the CDR3: TGTGCCACCAGCAGGGAATCGGGTCTTTACGAGCAGTACTTC. Translating gives CATSRESGLYEQYF.

This chain joins TRBV2 and TRBJ1-1; no clear D. Germline V lookup: CDR1 SNHLY, CDR2 FYNNEI. The CDR3 consists of 13 residues. V was cut by 6 bases and J by 0 bases, with 8 bases left in between. The CDR3 spells CASRRSMNTEAFF. In nucleotides, the CDR3 is TGTGCCAGCAGGAGGTCGATGAACACTGAAGCTTTCTTT. The full variable domain, completed using reference TRBV2 and TRBJ1-1, is EPEVTQTPSHQVTQMGQEVILRCVPISNHLYFYWYRQILGQKVEFLVSFYNNEISEKSEIFDDQFSVERPDGSNFTLKIRSTKLEDSAMYFCASRRSMNTEAFFGQGTRLTVV.

The chain recombines TRBV7-2 with TRBJ2-5; TRBD1 or TRBD2 may be the D gene (5 bases each). Trimming removed 4 bases from V and 5 bases from J, with 8 bases in between. The germline gives CDR1 SGHTA, CDR2 FQGNSA. CDR3 length: 12 residues. The CDR3 loop reads CASSYEGETQYF. The CDR3 DNA reads as TGTGCCAGCAGCTATGAGGGGGAGACCCAGTACTTC.

This clone was counted a few times. The CDR3: CASPNRYGRMRYEQYF. CDR3 coding DNA: TGTGCCAGCCCTAACCGGTACGGGAGGATGAGATACGAGCAGTACTTC. This chain connects TRBV28 to TRBJ2-7; 7 bases line up with TRBD2. This CDR3 is built from 16 residues. With 8 bases clipped from V and 4 bases from J, the junction kept 17 bases outside the gene matches. Per germline, CDR1 MDHEN and CDR2 SYDVKM.

The rearrangement joins TRBV7-2 to TRBJ1-1; the D is unclear. CDR1 SGHTA and CDR2 FQGNSA come from the germline V gene. There are 14 residues in the CDR3. V gave up 5 bases and J gave up 1 base, with 11 bases separating them. DNA for the CDR3: TGTGCCAGCAGCCTCCCATACAAGAACACTGAAGCTTTCTTT. It yields the protein CASSLPYKNTEAFF.

This chain connects TRBV4-3 to TRBJ2-2, with unresolved D. Germline CDR1 is LGHNA and CDR2 is YSLEER. V lost 0 bases and J lost 2, with 13 bases in between. The CDR3 consists of 17 residues. The CDR3 DNA reads as TGCGCCAGCAGCCAAGATCGGACGCCGCCTAACACCGGGGAGCTGTTTTTT. This gives the protein CASSQDRTPPNTGELFF.

The CDR3 sequence is CASSYDRDYTGELFF. The CDR3 coding sequence is TGTGCCAGCAGTTACGACAGGGATTACACCGGGGAGCTGTTTTTT. The chain couples TRBV28 to TRBJ2-2, with 7 bases that match TRBD1. This CDR3 contains 15 residues. Germline CDR1 is MDHEN and CDR2 is SYDVKM. V was pared by 4 bases and J by 3 bases, with 5 bases of the junction left unmatched.